The sequence of this TCR beta chain was determined in a study of response to subunit inactivated influenza vaccine. CDR1 is LNHDA and CDR2 is SQIVND in the germline V gene (reference sequence). The CDR3 extends over 14 amino acids. V was trimmed by 4 bases and J by 6 bases, leaving 14 bases between them. TCRdb recomputed calls from the RT-PCR reads with MiXCR, one row per CDR3 protein. This sample has about 570,000 distinct CDR3 sequences, with about 11% found just once. These records were also assigned to another study, of T cells expressing NK-cell markers. That source reports: UMI-tagged 5'RACE template switching yielded the TCR beta cDNA. Several experiments added an anti-gamma-delta TCR antibody to sort only alpha-beta TCR T cells. Unclear, still, was the HCMV specificity of the expanded NKG2C+ T cell clones.

Sequenced here: PBMCs from blood, sampled on the day of vaccination. V and J are TRBV19 and TRBJ2-3; no definite D call. The sequence was collected from a man in his fifties who received an inactivated influenza vaccine. The CDR3 protein is CASSNPKGMDTQYF. In DNA form, the CDR3 reads TGTGCCAGTAGTAACCCTAAGGGTATGGATACGCAGTATTTT.